The present entry profiles one T cell receptor (beta chain) with its context. This entry is derived from a study of blood T cell repertoires in COVID-19. Turning to the study itself: PBMCs, B-cell-depleted T cells, or T cells were the source of the cDNA or gDNA that made up the material.

Which cohort a participant joined came from the clinical history participants gave. This table comes from immunoSEQ multiplex PCR, and its TCRdb copy is limited to in-frame clones, with some not included. The sample has around 170,000 clones, around 84% seen once; the top ten hold about 8.6%. The V gene's germline CDR1 is SGDLS and CDR2 YYNGEE. Trimming removed 1 base from V and 2 bases from J, with 11 bases in between. The CDR3 sequence is 15 residues long. This chain connects TRBV9 to TRBJ2-3; no definite D call. The sequencing sample was made of PBMCs or T cells enriched from blood (not recorded which). This sequence was found in a woman aged 45-65 years who had recovered from COVID-19. CDR3 region: CASSVRAIATDTQYF. DNA of the CDR3: TGTGCCAGCAGCGTAAGAGCGATAGCCACAGATACGCAGTATTTT.